Listed here are 7 T cell receptor beta chains from one sample, sequenced in a study of EBV T-cell therapy then PD-1 blockade in nasopharyngeal carcinoma. Their target antigens are unknown. Specified treatment: AdE1-LMPpoly-expanded autologous EBV-specific T-cell therapy followed by anti-PD-1 nivolumab. Profiling relied on immunoSEQ multiplex PCR, and the TCRdb table lists in-frame clones only, not all of them. The profile shows 20,000 or so clones, about four fifths of them singletons. The source material was CD8+ T cells from blood, sampled at day 33 from a patient whose treatment included autologous EBV-specific T cells and nivolumab. The receptors derive from a man in his forties with nasopharyngeal carcinoma.

The rearrangement joins TRBV12-2 to TRBJ1-1. TRBV12-2 is annotated as a pseudogene. The CDR3 runs to 18 residues. The CDR3 sequence: CASRFAYRVLTERAEAFF. The DNA of the CDR3 is TGTGCAAGTCGCTTCGCTTATAGGGTCTTGACGGAGAGGGCTGAAGCTTTCTTT.

This chain joins TRBV7-9 and TRBJ2-1; no clear D gene. The CDR3 has 15 amino acids. Germline CDR1 reads SEHNR; CDR2 reads FQNEAQ (reference sequence). Deletions cut 1 base from V and 4 bases from J, with 11 bases between. The CDR3 is CASSLDGSHYNEQFF. CDR3 DNA sequence: TGTGCCAGCAGCTTAGATGGTAGCCATTACAATGAGCAGTTCTTC. Drawing the rest from reference TRBV7-9 and TRBJ2-1, the complete variable domain is DTGVSQNPRHKITKRGQNVTFRCDPISEHNRLYWYRQTLGQGPEFLTYFQNEAQLEKSRLLSDRFSAERPKGSFSTLEIQRTEQGDSAMYLCASSLDGSHYNEQFFGPGTRLTVL.

The chain carries TRBV5-1 and TRBJ2-1; D might be TRBD1 (6 bases). The CDR3 is 16 residues long. Deletions cut 4 bases from V and 8 bases from J, with 22 bases between. The germline V gene has CDR1 SGHRS and CDR2 YFSETQ. The CDR3 reads CASSQGFRDHRYEQFF. The CDR3 DNA sequence: TGCGCCAGCAGCCAGGGGTTCAGGGACCACCGGTATGAGCAGTTCTTC.

This clone has only a few counts. The V gene is TRBV4-2, the J gene TRBJ2-3, with 11 bases identical to TRBD2. J gave up 4 bases and V 0 bases, and 6 bases lay outside the gene matches. The CDR3 covers 17 residues. Per germline, CDR1 LGHNA and CDR2 YNFKEQ. CDR3 nucleotide sequence: TGTGCCAGCAGCCAAGATGAGTCTAGCGGGGGGTCAGATACGCAGTATTTT. It is translated as CASSQDESSGGSDTQYF.

V and J are TRBV4-3 and TRBJ1-4, with D hard to call. Looked up from germline, CDR1 is LGHNA and CDR2 is YSLEER. V was trimmed by 0 bases and J by 12 bases, leaving 8 bases between them. This CDR3 is built from 12 residues. CDR3 bases: TGCGCCAGCAGCCAAGATCGCTGGGAACTGTTTTTT. Protein: CASSQDRWELFF.

The chain combines TRBV27 with TRBJ2-3; no firm D call. Per the germline V gene, CDR1 is MNHEY and CDR2 is SMNVEV (reference sequence). Trimming cost V 5 bases and J 4 bases, with 13 bases left between them. The CDR3 has 14 residues. As DNA, the CDR3 is TGTGCCAGCAGTCCTAAGTGGACGGCAGATACGCAGTATTTT. Translated, it gives CASSPKWTADTQYF.

CDR3 DNA sequence: TGTGCCAGCAGTCCCGGGACTAGCGGGGGCACCGGGGAGCTGTTTTTT. It encodes CASSPGTSGGTGELFF. The chain employs TRBV6-4 and TRBJ2-2; TRBD2 matches 14 bases. Losses at the gene ends were 5 bases for V and 4 bases for J; bases not matched to a gene: 3. Looked up from germline, CDR1 is MRHNA and CDR2 is SNTAGT. There are 16 residues in the CDR3.